One and the same sample provided the 27 T cell receptor beta chains below, sequenced in a study of memory B cells and T cells in multiple sclerosis. The data were produced by immunoSEQ multiplex PCR, yet TCRdb's version contains in-frame clones alone and is incomplete. Of 13,000 to 15,000 clones listed, about 70% are singletons. The specimen was memory (CD45RO+) CD4+ T cells from blood. Receptor source: a human donor with multiple sclerosis.

The CDR3 spells CASSGGTSGRETQYF. The CDR3 nucleotides are TGTGCCAGCAGTGGTGGGACTAGCGGGAGGGAGACCCAGTACTTC. The chain carries TRBV6-1 and TRBJ2-5; 15 bases fit TRBD2. After removal of 4 bases from V and 5 bases from J, the junction contained 2 bases not matched to a gene. Germline CDR1 and CDR2: MNHNS and SASEGT. The CDR3 totals 15 residues.

This clone has a handful of counts. The CDR3, as DNA: TGTGCCAGCAGCTTATTGGCTAGCGACACCGGGGAGCTGTTTTTT. This codes for CASSLLASDTGELFF. The chain employs TRBV11-2 and TRBJ2-2, with D maybe TRBD2 (6 bases). The germline V gene encodes CDR1 SGHAT and CDR2 FQNNGV. The germline V and J ends were trimmed by 2 bases and 3 bases, with 10 bases remaining between them. The CDR3 runs to 15 residues. Looking up the rest from reference TRBV11-2 and TRBJ2-2 gives the full variable domain: EAGVAQSPRYKIIEKRQSVAFWCNPISGHATLYWYQQILGQGPKLLIQFQNNGVVDDSQLPKDRFSAERLKGVDSTLKIQPAKLEDSAVYLCASSLLASDTGELFFGEGSRLTVL.

This clone has more than one count but fewer than ten. The chain recombines TRBV28 with TRBJ2-1, with D possibly TRBD2 on 6 matching bases. The CDR3 is 17 residues long. Germline V gives CDR1 MDHEN, CDR2 SYDVKM. The germline V and J ends were trimmed by 4 bases and 8 bases, with 24 bases remaining between them. CDR3 sequence: CASSSLRRAGFSDEQFF. CDR3 nucleotides: TGTGCCAGCAGTTCCCTCAGGCGCGCGGGATTTAGCGATGAGCAGTTCTTC.

This chain uses TRBV27 with TRBJ2-6; D is unclear. CDR1 MNHEY and CDR2 SMNVEV come from the germline V gene (reference sequence). The CDR3 sequence is 18 residues long. Trimming shortened V by 5 bases and J by 0 bases, and 17 bases separated the two germline ends. In DNA, the CDR3 is TGTGCCAGCAGTCTCCAGGTCCGTCCAGGCTCTGGGGCCAACGTCCTGACTTTC. Protein: CASSLQVRPGSGANVLTF.

The CDR3 region is CASSFGGDGEKLFF. For the CDR3, the DNA is TGCGCCAGCAGCTTTGGGGGGGATGGCGAAAAACTGTTTTTT. The rearrangement joins TRBV5-1 to TRBJ1-4, with a weak D call TRBD1 (5 bases). Germline values: CDR1 SGHRS, CDR2 YFSETQ. This CDR3 is built from 14 residues. V was cut by 2 bases and J by 8 bases, with 13 bases left in between.

The genes are TRBV18 and TRBJ1-1, with unresolved D. The V end was cut by 1 base, the J end by 0 bases, with 18 bases between. The CDR3 runs 18 residues. Germline values: CDR1 KGHSH, CDR2 LQKENI. The CDR3 DNA reads TGTGCCAGCTCACCACTGCCATCTGACTCCCTCATGAACACTGAAGCTTTCTTT. This gives the protein CASSPLPSDSLMNTEAFF.

On this clone itself: The same CDR3 can be traced to other DNA sequences in this sample. J is TRBJ2-7 and V is TRBV9, with TRBD2 matching 9 bases. Germline V gene lookup returns CDR1 SGDLS and CDR2 YYNGEE. The CDR3 length is 15 residues. With V trimmed by 0 bases and J by 4 bases, 5 bases remained unmatched. CDR3 in amino acids: CASSVGLAGSYEQYF. For the CDR3, the DNA is TGTGCCAGCAGCGTAGGCCTAGCGGGAAGTTACGAGCAGTACTTC.

V usage is TRBV6-1 and J usage is TRBJ2-5; 16 bases align to TRBD2. V trimming: 4 bases; J trimming: 4 bases; junction bases outside the gene matches: 3. CDR1 is MNHNS, CDR2 SASEGT, per germline. The CDR3 is 16 residues long. CDR3 sequence reads: CASSAGTSGRVETQYF. The CDR3 DNA follows: TGTGCCAGCAGTGCTGGGACTAGCGGGAGGGTAGAGACCCAGTACTTC.

This clone showed up just once. The rearrangement links TRBV5-4 to TRBJ1-2; 8 bases are shared with TRBD1. This CDR3 is 15 amino acids long. J lost 3 bases, V lost 3 bases, and 7 bases had no gene match. Germline V gene lookup returns CDR1 SGHNT and CDR2 YYREEE (reference sequence). The CDR3 DNA is TGTGCCAGCAGCTCCAGGACAGGGTACGACTATGGCTACACCTTC. This translates into CASSSRTGYDYGYTF.

The chain combines TRBV11-2 with TRBJ2-5, with 8 bases matching TRBD2. V was pared by 2 bases and J by 1 base, with 6 bases of the junction left unmatched. Germline-derived CDR1 and CDR2 are SGHAT and FQNNGV. The CDR3 is 16 residues long. This chain's CDR3 is CASSLMLAGIQETQYF. The CDR3 DNA is TGTGCCAGCAGCTTAATGCTAGCGGGTATCCAAGAGACCCAGTACTTC. Looking up the rest from reference TRBV11-2 and TRBJ2-5 gives the full variable domain: EAGVAQSPRYKIIEKRQSVAFWCNPISGHATLYWYQQILGQGPKLLIQFQNNGVVDDSQLPKDRFSAERLKGVDSTLKIQPAKLEDSAVYLCASSLMLAGIQETQYFGPGTRLLVL.

The CDR3 nucleotides read TGCGCCAGCAGCTTGGACAAAAACTATGGCTACACCTTC. Protein product: CASSLDKNYGYTF. The J gene is TRBJ1-2, the V gene TRBV5-1; D gene uncertain. Germline V gene data show CDR1 as SGHRS and CDR2 as YFSETQ. Trimming shortened V by 0 bases and J by 2 bases, and 5 bases separated the two germline ends. The CDR3 runs 13 residues.

This clone was found a few times. This chain links TRBV5-6 with TRBJ1-1, with D hard to call. This CDR3 comprises 12 residues. Between the trimmed V and J ends, which lost 0 bases and 7 bases, there was a span of 7 bases. Germline V gene lookup returns CDR1 SGHDT and CDR2 YYEEEE. The CDR3 DNA follows: TGTGCCAGCAGCTTGGCTCCGTTTGAAGCTTTCTTT. Amino acid sequence: CASSLAPFEAFF.

This clone was counted a single time. The gene calls are TRBV29-1 and TRBJ1-2; perhaps TRBD1 as D (5 bases). Germline CDR1 reads SQVTM; CDR2 reads ANQGSEA. The CDR3 extends over 14 amino acids. The CDR3 DNA reads as TGCAAGGGGCAGACATTAACCTCTCTCTATGGCTACACCTTC. The encoded protein is CKGQTLTSLYGYTF.

The genes are TRBV10-3 and TRBJ2-5; no definite D call. The CDR3 consists of 11 residues. With 3 bases removed from V and 5 bases from J, the gap between germline ends came to 4 bases. Germline CDR1 and CDR2: ENHRY and SYGVKD. The CDR3 DNA reads TGTGCCATCAGTGAACGGGAGACCCAGTACTTC. Protein sequence: CAISERETQYF.

The CDR3 spells CASSLGGGPGDTQYF. For the CDR3, the DNA is TGCGCCAGCAGCTTAGGCGGAGGGCCCGGAGATACGCAGTATTTT. The V gene is TRBV5-1, the J gene TRBJ2-3; D may be TRBD2 (6 bases). The CDR3 has 15 amino acids. The V end lost 2 bases, the J end lost 5 bases, and 15 bases lay between the germline ends. Per germline, CDR1 SGHRS and CDR2 YFSETQ.

This chain joins TRBV6-1 and TRBJ2-3; 7 nucleotides match TRBD2. The V gene end was trimmed by 7 bases and the J gene end by 1 base; junction bases not matched to a gene: 5. Germline V gene data show CDR1 as MNHNS and CDR2 as SASEGT. The CDR3 has 14 residues. The CDR3 protein is CASKGRGRTDTQYF. In DNA, the CDR3 is TGTGCCAGCAAAGGGAGGGGTCGCACAGATACGCAGTATTTT.

The sample holds a few counts of this clone. The chain is built from TRBV19 and TRBJ2-1; D possibly corresponds to TRBD1 (6 bases). The CDR3 spans 13 residues. Trimming shortened V by 8 bases and J by 7 bases, and 15 bases separated the two germline ends. Germline assignment: CDR1 LNHDA and CDR2 SQIVND (reference sequence). In DNA form, the CDR3 reads TGTGCCAGTCAGGGGACGGCTATGAATGAGCAGTTCTTC. Amino acids: CASQGTAMNEQFF. Using reference TRBV19 and TRBJ2-1 for the parts outside the CDR3, the full variable domain is DGGITQSPKYLFRKEGQNVTLSCEQNLNHDAMYWYRQDPGQGLRLIYYSQIVNDFQKGDIAEGYSVSREKKESFPLTVTSAQKNPTAFYLCASQGTAMNEQFFGPGTRLTVL.

The V and J genes are TRBV15 and TRBJ2-1; 7 bases map to TRBD2. Germline-derived CDR1 and CDR2 are LNHNV and YYDKDF (reference sequence). This CDR3 region has 15 residues. Losses at the gene ends were 0 bases for V and 5 bases for J; bases not matched to a gene: 4. This CDR3 is CATSRERGTHNEQFF. CDR3 in DNA: TGTGCCACCAGCAGAGAGCGGGGGACCCACAATGAGCAGTTCTTC.

This rearrangement joins TRBV27 to TRBJ1-1; D ambiguous. Trimming took 5 bases from V and 1 from J, leaving 20 bases between them. The germline gives CDR1 MNHEY, CDR2 SMNVEV (reference sequence). This CDR3 contains 17 residues. The CDR3 nucleotides read TGTGCCAGCAGTCTAATCGTAGGCCTCGGGTCGAACACTGAAGCTTTCTTT. Translated, it gives CASSLIVGLGSNTEAFF.

The gene calls are TRBV29-1 and TRBJ2-1, with D tentatively TRBD2 (6 bases). The CDR3 totals 13 residues. The ends were cut back, 4 bases at V and 9 bases at J, with 16 bases in the middle. Germline loops: CDR1 SQVTM, CDR2 ANQGSEA. The CDR3 bases are TGCAGCGTTGGGAGCGGGCTGGACGGTGAGCAGTTCTTC. Amino acid sequence: CSVGSGLDGEQFF.

The chain couples TRBV19 to TRBJ2-5; D is unclear. V was trimmed by 3 bases and J by 5 bases, leaving 10 bases between them. The CDR3 runs to 13 residues. The V gene's germline CDR1 is LNHDA and CDR2 SQIVND (reference sequence). The CDR3 sequence: CASSILYGETQYF. The CDR3 DNA sequence: TGTGCCAGTAGTATCCTTTACGGGGAGACCCAGTACTTC.

This chain links TRBV30 with TRBJ1-3; D is uncertain. The CDR3 has 11 residues. From germline, CDR1 is GTSNPN and CDR2 SVGIG (reference sequence). V was pared by 0 bases and J by 7 bases, with 4 bases between. The chain's CDR3 is CAWSVANTIYF. The CDR3 coding sequence is TGTGCCTGGAGTGTAGCGAACACCATATATTTT.

The chain recombines TRBV15 with TRBJ1-6, with D maybe TRBD1 (6 bases). Trimming shortened V by 6 bases and J by 9 bases, and 15 bases separated the two germline ends. From germline, CDR1 is LNHNV and CDR2 YYDKDF (reference sequence). The CDR3 sequence is 14 residues long. This chain's CDR3 is CATSRRGEGSPLHF. As DNA, the CDR3 is TGTGCCACCAGTCGGAGGGGGGAGGGTTCACCCCTCCACTTT. Using reference TRBV15 and TRBJ1-6 for the parts outside the CDR3, the full variable domain is DAMVIQNPRYQVTQFGKPVTLSCSQTLNHNVMYWYQQKSSQAPKLLFHYYDKDFNNEADTPDNFQSRRPNTSFCFLDIRSPGLGDTAMYLCATSRRGEGSPLHFGNGTRLTVT.

This chain links TRBV2 with TRBJ2-7, with a possible D match to TRBD2 (5 bases). There are 14 residues in the CDR3. Germline V lookup: CDR1 SNHLY, CDR2 FYNNEI. The V gene lost 2 bases and the J gene lost 2 bases, with 10 bases spanning the gap. This chain's CDR3 is CASSERRVTYEQYF. CDR3 sequence (DNA): TGTGCCAGCAGTGAACGGCGGGTAACCTACGAGCAGTACTTC.

The chain joins TRBV10-2 to TRBJ1-5, with a tentative D call TRBD1 (6 bases). CDR3 size: 13 residues. Germline V gene sequence: CDR1 WSHSY, CDR2 SAAADI. V shed 7 bases and J shed 6 bases, with 13 bases lying between them. The CDR3 DNA follows: TGCGCCAGCAAACCAGGGGAGGGTCAGCCCCAGCATTTT. It yields the protein CASKPGEGQPQHF.

The V gene is TRBV7-9, the J gene TRBJ1-2, with D perhaps TRBD1 (5 bases). The CDR3 has 13 residues. V shed 5 bases and J shed 1 base, with 8 bases lying between them. Germline values: CDR1 SEHNR, CDR2 FQNEAQ (reference sequence). DNA of the CDR3: TGTGCCAGCAGCCTAGACAGTAACTATGGCTACACCTTC. Its protein product is CASSLDSNYGYTF.

This chain joins TRBV5-4 and TRBJ2-3, with D possibly matching TRBD2 (5 bases). V shed 5 bases and J shed 2 bases, with 18 bases lying between them. The CDR3 runs to 16 residues. CDR1 and CDR2 (germline): SGHNT, YYREEE (reference sequence). CDR3 protein: CASSGRTLWATDTQYF. CDR3 in DNA: TGTGCCAGCAGTGGTCGGACTCTCTGGGCCACAGATACGCAGTATTTT.